This TCR beta chain was profiled in a study of cytomegalovirus exposure and HLA in healthy donors. Amplification used 60 Vbeta primers and 13 Jbeta primers. The repertoire was sequenced with immunoSEQ multiplex PCR; TCRdb's copy has only in-frame clones and lacks some. The profile shows some 200,000 clones, roughly 74% of them singletons. Germline loops: CDR1 SGHRS, CDR2 YFSETQ. V dropped 3 bases and J dropped 4 bases, with 13 bases sitting between them. The length of the CDR3 is 14 residues. Specimen: PBMCs. The TCR was taken from a female donor in good health and CMV-seronegative. The rearrangement uses TRBV5-1 and TRBJ1-2, with D tentatively TRBD1 (6 bases). The CDR3 DNA reads TGCGCCAGCAGCTCGCGGACGGACAGCTATGGCTACACCTTC. This translates into CASSSRTDSYGYTF. Variable domain in full (rest from reference TRBV5-1 and TRBJ1-2): KAGVTQTPRYLIKTRGQQVTLSCSPISGHRSVSWYQQTPGQGLQFLFEYFSETQRNKGNFPGRFSGRQFSNSRSEMNVSTLELGDSALYLCASSSRTDSYGYTFGSGTRLTVV.